The 22 T cell receptor beta chains in this list originate from one sample, sequenced in a study of identifying expanded T cells in peripheral blood. Libraries were prepared by immunoSEQ multiplex PCR; TCRdb keeps only in-frame clonotypes and omits some of them. In the table there are 85,000 to 100,000 clones, approximately 89% of which are singletons. The sequencing input was blood. Source of these receptors: a person aged 18 to 70 in good health.

J is TRBJ2-7 and V is TRBV28; D assignment may be TRBD1 or TRBD2 (5 bases each). V lost 5 bases to trimming and J lost 3 bases, with 20 bases between them. Germline V gives CDR1 MDHEN, CDR2 SYDVKM. The CDR3 loop spans 16 amino acids. CDR3 residues: CASSASGTPQGYEQYF. The CDR3 nucleotides are TGTGCCAGCAGTGCCTCCGGGACGCCCCAGGGCTACGAGCAGTACTTC.

The chain combines TRBV29-1 with TRBJ2-2; 11 bases agree with TRBD2. Looked up from germline, CDR1 is SQVTM and CDR2 is ANQGSEA. The CDR3 is 16 amino acids. V lost 2 bases, J lost 6 bases, and 8 bases stayed unmatched. CDR3: CSVELRLAGGAGELFF. In DNA form, the CDR3 reads TGCAGCGTTGAATTGAGGCTAGCGGGGGGCGCCGGGGAGCTGTTTTTT.

The V gene is TRBV5-4, the J gene TRBJ2-5; no clear D gene. CDR1 is SGHNT and CDR2 is YYREEE in the germline V gene (reference sequence). The CDR3 is 14 residues long. Trimming took 0 bases from V and 0 from J, leaving 6 bases between them. The CDR3 DNA follows: TGTGCCAGCAGCTTGGAAGGACACCAAGAGACCCAGTACTTC. It encodes CASSLEGHQETQYF.

The chain carries TRBV19 and TRBJ1-5; D not resolved. Trimming left V 7 bases short and J 0 bases short, with 7 bases between. The length of the CDR3 is 13 residues. Germline CDR1 LNHDA, CDR2 SQIVND (reference sequence). For the CDR3, the DNA is TGTGCCAGTAACGAGATTAGCAATCAGCCCCAGCATTTT. It encodes CASNEISNQPQHF.

This chain links TRBV5-1 with TRBJ2-7, with 10 bases fitting TRBD2. V lost 4 bases to trimming and J lost 6 bases; unmatched junction nucleotides: 10. CDR3 length: 15 amino acids. Germline CDR1 reads SGHRS; CDR2 reads YFSETQ. The CDR3 region has the DNA TGCGCCAGCAGCCCCCCTAGCGGGGGCCCCCTCGAGCAGTACTTC. Encoded protein: CASSPPSGGPLEQYF.

The chain links TRBV6-4 to TRBJ2-3; D is possibly TRBD2 (6 bases). V lost 3 bases and J lost 0, with 7 bases in between. The V gene's germline CDR1 is MRHNA and CDR2 SNTAGT. There are 14 residues in the CDR3. DNA for the CDR3: TGTGCCAGCAGTGAGCGGGGAAGCACAGATACGCAGTATTTT. It translates to CASSERGSTDTQYF.

The V call is TRBV19, the J call TRBJ1-1; D is ambiguous. The CDR3 has 12 residues. Trimming cost V 7 bases and J 11 bases, with 17 bases left between them. Germline V lookup: CDR1 LNHDA, CDR2 SQIVND (reference sequence). The CDR3 spells CASTFPLGEAFF. The CDR3 nucleotides read TGTGCCAGTACATTTCCCCTCGGGGAGGCTTTCTTT.

The chain joins TRBV28 to TRBJ2-1, with 7 bases matching TRBD2. The CDR3 spans 15 residues. The V gene's germline CDR1 is MDHEN and CDR2 SYDVKM. V lost 5 bases and J lost 5; bases outside the gene matches: 9. The CDR3 region has the DNA TGTGCCAGCAGTCCCATCGGGCGGGAGAACAATGAGCAGTTCTTC. This codes for CASSPIGRENNEQFF.

The chain recombines TRBV7-9 with TRBJ2-3; D gene unclear. Trimming took off 0 bases at V and 2 bases at J, with 9 bases between the two ends. Germline CDR1 reads SEHNR; CDR2 reads FQNEAQ (reference sequence). The CDR3 consists of 15 residues. The CDR3 DNA reads as TGTGCCAGCAGCTTAGCGGGGTTTGTCACAGATACGCAGTATTTT. This gives the protein CASSLAGFVTDTQYF.

The chain links TRBV19 to TRBJ1-2; D gene unclear. V shed 1 base and J shed 8 bases, with 14 bases lying between them. This CDR3 region has 14 residues. Germline assignment: CDR1 LNHDA and CDR2 SQIVND (reference sequence). In nucleotides, the CDR3 is TGTGCCAGTAGTATAGGAGGGAACGATGTAGGCTACACCTTC. Translated: CASSIGGNDVGYTF.

This chain uses TRBV9 with TRBJ1-6, with TRBD1 as a possible D gene (6 bases). This CDR3 is built from 16 residues. V dropped 1 base and J dropped 6 bases, with 14 bases sitting between them. Germline CDR1 is SGDLS and CDR2 is YYNGEE. For the CDR3, the DNA is TGTGCCAGCAGCGTATCTCGACAGGAACTTAATTCACCCCTCCACTTT. This translates into CASSVSRQELNSPLHF.

The chain employs TRBV5-6 and TRBJ2-2; the match to TRBD1 covers 8 bases. This CDR3 is built from 15 residues. Looked up from germline, CDR1 is SGHDT and CDR2 is YYEEEE. V lost 3 bases, J lost 5 bases, and 6 bases stayed unmatched. The CDR3 reads CASSWRTGWTGELFF. CDR3 nucleotide sequence: TGTGCCAGCAGCTGGCGGACAGGGTGGACCGGGGAGCTGTTTTTT.

This rearrangement joins TRBV30 to TRBJ2-3, with 13 bases fitting TRBD2. Germline V gene sequence: CDR1 GTSNPN, CDR2 SVGIG (reference sequence). J was trimmed by 4 bases and V by 0 bases; bases with no gene match: 1. The CDR3 is 15 residues long. As DNA, the CDR3 is TGTGCCTGGAGTGTACTAGCGGGAGGGGCAGATACGCAGTATTTT. Protein: CAWSVLAGGADTQYF.

In its sample, this clone was seen once. This chain joins TRBV20-1 and TRBJ2-2; tentative D call: TRBD2 (5 bases). The germline V and J ends were trimmed by 6 bases and 8 bases, with 10 bases remaining between them. CDR1 and CDR2 from the germline V gene are DFQATT and SNEGSKA (reference sequence). This CDR3 is 11 amino acids long. The CDR3 region is CSAPRLGELFF. In DNA form, the CDR3 reads TGCAGTGCCCCCCGACTAGGGGAGCTGTTTTTT.

The genes are TRBV5-6 and TRBJ2-7; a weak D match, TRBD2 (5 bases). CDR1 SGHDT and CDR2 YYEEEE come from the germline V gene. CDR3 size: 15 residues. The V end lost 4 bases, the J end lost 0 bases, and 14 bases lay between the germline ends. The CDR3 loop reads CASSAGISPSYEQYF. The CDR3 DNA follows: TGTGCCAGCAGCGCCGGGATCTCCCCCTCCTACGAGCAGTACTTC.

Comment on this clone: A junction boundary mismatches the germline segment, possibly from a read error. The CDR3 coding sequence is TGTGTCAGCAGCTTAGTATCGGCGGATACGCAGTATTTT. Its protein product is CVSSLVSADTQYF. The chain links TRBV7-9 to TRBJ2-3; no clear D gene. Germline lookup yields CDR1 SEHNR and CDR2 FQNEAQ (reference sequence). The CDR3 has 13 amino acids.

This chain joins TRBV28 and TRBJ1-6, with 8 nucleotides matching TRBD1. Germline CDR1 reads MDHEN; CDR2 reads SYDVKM. The CDR3 length is 15 residues. Losses at the gene ends were 7 bases for V and 2 bases for J; bases not matched to a gene: 4. The CDR3 region has the DNA TGTGCCAGCACCCTGACAGGGGCCTATAATTCACCCCTCCACTTT. It encodes CASTLTGAYNSPLHF.

The chain has TRBV7-2 and TRBJ2-3; the match to TRBD2 covers 8 bases. The V gene's germline CDR1 is SGHTA and CDR2 FQGNSA. V lost 4 bases and J lost 3; bases outside the gene matches: 3. The CDR3 length is 14 residues. CDR3: CASSSGTSTDTQYF. In DNA form, the CDR3 reads TGTGCCAGCAGCTCAGGGACTAGTACAGATACGCAGTATTTT.

J is TRBJ2-1 and V is TRBV7-9; 16 positions match TRBD2. The germline CDR1 and CDR2 sequences are SEHNR and FQNEAQ (reference sequence). The length of the CDR3 is 19 residues. Unmatched junction bases numbered 9, after V lost 3 bases and J lost 4 bases. DNA for the CDR3: TGTGCCAGCAGCTTTTACAGGGGACTAGCGGGAGGGGGTTACAATGAGCAGTTCTTC. This codes for CASSFYRGLAGGGYNEQFF.

The chain links TRBV4-2 to TRBJ2-7; 10 bases fit TRBD1. Germline values: CDR1 LGHNA, CDR2 YNFKEQ. This CDR3 is 15 amino acids long. The V segment lost 0 bases and the J segment 5 bases; nucleotides outside the gene matches: 4. This chain's CDR3 is CASSQEMGTGDEQYF. CDR3 nucleotide sequence: TGTGCCAGCAGCCAAGAAATGGGGACAGGGGACGAGCAGTACTTC.

V and J are TRBV29-1 and TRBJ2-2, with D uncertain. The CDR3 consists of 14 residues. The V end lost 4 bases, the J end lost 1 base, and 10 bases lay between the germline ends. Germline CDR1 reads SQVTM; CDR2 reads ANQGSEA. CDR3 in DNA: TGCAGCGTTGCCCCAGATTTGAACACCGGGGAGCTGTTTTTT. It translates to CSVAPDLNTGELFF.

This chain joins TRBV7-2 and TRBJ2-5; D might be TRBD2 (7 bases). This CDR3 is built from 15 residues. The germline V and J ends were trimmed by 5 bases and 4 bases, with 17 bases remaining between them. CDR1 is SGHTA and CDR2 is FQGNSA in the germline V gene. As DNA, the CDR3 is TGTGCCAGCAGCAGGGTTGGGAGGGGGACAGAGACCCAGTACTTC. Protein product: CASSRVGRGTETQYF.